This T cell receptor (beta chain) originates from a study of blood T cell repertoires in COVID-19. CDR1 and CDR2 from the germline V gene are SGHNT and YYREEE (reference sequence). CDR3 length: 15 amino acids. The germline V and J ends were trimmed by 3 bases and 0 bases, with 12 bases remaining between them. In the authors' workflow: Reference gene primer amplification yielded estimated nucleated cell counts. Libraries were prepared by immunoSEQ multiplex PCR; TCRdb keeps only in-frame clonotypes and omits some of them. V and J calls plus clone size are reproduced from that table; the DNA served to infer D and trimming. The sample has under 400,000 clones; about 90% are singletons.

The origin of this receptor is a middle-aged man in a cohort exposed to, infected with or recovered from COVID-19 (not recorded which). Sequences were obtained from PBMCs or T cells enriched from blood (not recorded which). This rearrangement joins TRBV5-4 to TRBJ1-1, with D unresolved. For the CDR3, the DNA is TGTGCCAGCAGCTCGGAGGGTCAATTGAACACTGAAGCTTTCTTT. It translates to CASSSEGQLNTEAFF. Together with reference TRBV5-4 and TRBJ1-1, the CDR3 gives the full variable domain: ETGVTQSPTHLIKTRGQQVTLRCSSQSGHNTVSWYQQALGQGPQFIFQYYREEENGRGNFPPRFSGLQFPNYSSELNVNALELDDSALYLCASSSEGQLNTEAFFGQGTRLTVV.